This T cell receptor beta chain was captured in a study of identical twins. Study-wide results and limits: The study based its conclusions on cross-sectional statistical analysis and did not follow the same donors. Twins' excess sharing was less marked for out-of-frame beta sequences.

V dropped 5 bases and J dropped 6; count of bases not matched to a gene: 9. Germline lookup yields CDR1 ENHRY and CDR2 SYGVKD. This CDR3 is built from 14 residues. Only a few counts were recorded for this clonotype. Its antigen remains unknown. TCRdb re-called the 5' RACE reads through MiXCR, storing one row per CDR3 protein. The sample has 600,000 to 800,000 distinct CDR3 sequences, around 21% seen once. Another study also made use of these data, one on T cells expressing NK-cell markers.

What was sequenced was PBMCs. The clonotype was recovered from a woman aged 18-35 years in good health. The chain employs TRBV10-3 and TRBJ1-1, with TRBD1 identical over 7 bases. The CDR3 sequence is CAISLRGGASEAFF. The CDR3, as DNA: TGTGCCATCAGTCTCAGGGGGGGGGCGTCTGAAGCTTTCTTT.